Below, 16 T cell receptor beta chains from the same sample are listed, as sequenced in a study of blood T cells in healthy people across ages. The use of a sample-barcoded 5' primer and a J-beta primer mix characterized a second PCR of roughly 6 to 11 cycles. TCRdb independently ran MiXCR on the 5' RACE reads; one entry per CDR3 protein. Of 760,000 or so distinct CDR3 sequences listed, 20% to 30% are singletons. These data were likewise used in another study, on T cells of mothers and their children.

Sequencing used blood. The receptors were gathered from a boy aged 5 to 17 in good health.

This clonotype was recorded a few times. This rearrangement joins TRBV7-2 to TRBJ1-4; D unresolved. V lost 4 bases and J 0 bases, leaving 9 bases between the germline ends. CDR1 is SGHTA, CDR2 FQGNSA, per germline. The CDR3 totals 15 residues. The CDR3 here is CASSSWPATNEKLFF. In DNA form, the CDR3 reads TGTGCCAGCAGCTCCTGGCCTGCAACTAATGAAAAACTGTTTTTT.

The chain joins TRBV6-2 or TRBV6-3 to TRBJ1-1; D is uncertain. Deletions cut 2 bases from V and 0 bases from J, with 7 bases between. The CDR3 spans 14 residues. CDR1 MNHEY and CDR2 SVGEGT come from the germline V gene. The CDR3 region has the DNA TGTGCCAGCAGTTACGCAGAGATGAACACTGAAGCTTTCTTT. Translated: CASSYAEMNTEAFF.

V gene TRBV29-1 combines with J gene TRBJ2-1; no firm D call. The CDR3 has 13 residues. Germline CDR1 SQVTM, CDR2 ANQGSEA. V gave up 5 bases and J gave up 1 base, with 9 bases separating them. CDR3 loop: CSVLRGSYNEQFF. CDR3 DNA: TGCAGCGTTCTGCGTGGTTCCTACAATGAGCAGTTCTTC.

This chain links TRBV29-1 with TRBJ2-5, with 8 positions matching TRBD1. Germline V gives CDR1 SQVTM, CDR2 ANQGSEA. The CDR3 contains 14 residues. V lost 7 bases, J lost 1 base, and 8 bases stayed unmatched. CDR3 loop: CSGNPRGRQETQYF. The DNA of the CDR3 is TGCAGCGGTAATCCCAGGGGGCGCCAAGAGACCCAGTACTTC.

V and J are TRBV29-1 and TRBJ2-2; the D gene is possibly TRBD1 (5 bases). This CDR3 spans 16 amino acids. The germline gives CDR1 SQVTM, CDR2 ANQGSEA. Deletions cut 6 bases from V and 0 bases from J, with 17 bases between. CDR3 sequence reads: CSVVLGAYSNTGELFF. The CDR3 DNA is TGCAGCGTGGTGCTTGGGGCTTACTCGAACACCGGGGAGCTGTTTTTT.

This clonotype has a handful of counts. V and J are TRBV27 and TRBJ2-1, with D possibly matching TRBD2 (5 bases). Germline V gives CDR1 MNHEY, CDR2 SMNVEV (reference sequence). The CDR3 runs to 15 residues. Trimming pared 4 bases from V and 9 bases from J, leaving 19 bases between. The CDR3 is CASSSRWVGAGEQFF. The DNA of the CDR3 is TGTGCCAGCAGTTCCCGTTGGGTGGGAGCCGGTGAGCAGTTCTTC.

The V gene is TRBV10-3, the J gene TRBJ2-7, with TRBD2 matching 14 bases. Per germline, CDR1 ENHRY and CDR2 SYGVKD. The CDR3 is 15 amino acids. Unmatched junction bases numbered 7, after V lost 6 bases and J lost 6 bases. The chain's CDR3 is CAISSGLAGEAEQYF. CDR3 coding DNA: TGTGCCATCAGCTCGGGACTAGCGGGAGAGGCCGAGCAGTACTTC.

This clonotype was seen a handful of times. V is TRBV2 and J is TRBJ1-5, with TRBD1 as a possible D gene (6 bases). With 4 bases removed from V and 11 bases from J, the gap between germline ends came to 12 bases. CDR1 is SNHLY, CDR2 FYNNEI, per germline. The CDR3 runs to 12 residues. The DNA of the CDR3 is TGTGCCAGCAGTGTCGGGGGGCAATCCCAGCATTTT. This gives the protein CASSVGGQSQHF. Filled out from reference TRBV2 and TRBJ1-5, the complete variable domain reads EPEVTQTPSHQVTQMGQEVILRCVPISNHLYFYWYRQILGQKVEFLVSFYNNEISEKSEIFDDQFSVERPDGSNFTLKIRSTKLEDSAMYFCASSVGGQSQHFGDGTRLSIL.

Comments on this clonotype: Germline and junction disagree at one end, which may indicate a read error. The rearrangement uses TRBV29-1 and TRBJ2-1; D uncertain. Germline-derived CDR1 and CDR2 are SQVTM and ANQGSEA. CDR3 length: 16 amino acids. The CDR3: CNVEGRRQSSYNEQFF. Here the CDR3 DNA reads TGCAACGTTGAAGGTAGGCGGCAGAGCTCCTACAATGAGCAGTTCTTC.

V is TRBV20-1 and J is TRBJ2-5; D not resolved. Trimming took off 0 bases at V and 0 bases at J, with 17 bases between the two ends. CDR1 and CDR2 (germline): DFQATT, SNEGSKA (reference sequence). The CDR3 contains 17 residues. The CDR3 sequence: CSARDLRAEPYQETQYF. The CDR3 DNA sequence: TGCAGTGCTAGAGATCTAAGGGCGGAACCGTACCAAGAGACCCAGTACTTC.

The gene calls are TRBV9 and TRBJ2-3; 14 bases are a match to TRBD2. V lost 4 bases and J lost 6; bases outside the gene matches: 7. The CDR3 has 16 residues. Per germline, CDR1 SGDLS and CDR2 YYNGEE. The CDR3 sequence: CASSPGLAGAGDTQYF. For the CDR3, the DNA is TGTGCCAGCAGCCCGGGACTAGCGGGGGCGGGGGATACGCAGTATTTT.

This clonotype has more than one count but fewer than ten. The V gene is TRBV27, the J gene TRBJ2-5; D might be TRBD1 or TRBD2, each matching 5 bases. This CDR3 has 16 residues. Looked up from germline, CDR1 is MNHEY and CDR2 is SMNVEV (reference sequence). V was cut by 7 bases and J by 5 bases, with 23 bases left in between. This CDR3 reads CASKPTRAGRAETQYF. CDR3 nucleotide sequence: TGTGCCAGCAAACCGACGCGTGCAGGGCGGGCTGAGACCCAGTACTTC.

The rearrangement uses TRBV19 and TRBJ2-1, with TRBD1 matching over 8 bases. In germline, CDR1 is LNHDA, CDR2 SQIVND (reference sequence). Trimming cost V 5 bases and J 5 bases; bases outside gene matches: 8. The CDR3 totals 15 residues. This chain's CDR3 is CASSERTGFNNEQFF. The CDR3 DNA follows: TGTGCCAGTAGTGAAAGGACAGGGTTCAACAATGAGCAGTTCTTC. The entire variable domain, with the rest obtained from reference TRBV19 and TRBJ2-1, is as follows: DGGITQSPKYLFRKEGQNVTLSCEQNLNHDAMYWYRQDPGQGLRLIYYSQIVNDFQKGDIAEGYSVSREKKESFPLTVTSAQKNPTAFYLCASSERTGFNNEQFFGPGTRLTVL.

V and J are TRBV27 and TRBJ1-5; D is unclear. Germline-derived CDR1 and CDR2 are MNHEY and SMNVEV (reference sequence). V gave up 6 bases and J gave up 4 bases, with 10 bases separating them. This CDR3 has 13 amino acids. The CDR3 sequence is CASSLIQNQPQHF. For the CDR3, the DNA is TGTGCCAGCAGCTTAATCCAGAATCAGCCCCAGCATTTT.

The V call is TRBV11-2, the J call TRBJ2-4, with D unclear. The CDR3 is 15 residues long. CDR1 SGHAT and CDR2 FQNNGV come from the germline V gene. The germline V and J ends were trimmed by 2 bases and 6 bases, with 14 bases remaining between them. The CDR3 DNA reads as TGTGCCAGCAGCTTAACCATCCAGGACGGAAACATTCAGTACTTC. Encoded protein: CASSLTIQDGNIQYF.

This clonotype was detected many times. The chain has TRBV3-1 and TRBJ2-1, with 9 nucleotides matching TRBD2. With V trimmed by 3 bases and J by 7 bases, 7 bases remained unmatched. The CDR3 has 15 amino acids. In germline, CDR1 is LGHDT, CDR2 YNNKEL (reference sequence). CDR3: CASSHRGGAMNEQFF. The DNA of the CDR3 is TGTGCCAGCAGCCATCGCGGGGGGGCCATGAATGAGCAGTTCTTC.